This entry concerns a single T cell receptor beta chain. This entry is derived from a study of blood T cell repertoires in COVID-19. In the study overall: The origin of the acute and convalescent COVID-19 samples was the United States, Italy and Spain. T cells, B-cell-depleted T cells, or PBMCs supplied cDNA or gDNA.

Per germline, CDR1 MDHEN and CDR2 SYDVKM. Trimming took 5 bases from V and 7 from J, leaving 18 bases between them. The CDR3 runs 15 residues. In the original analysis: Nucleated cell number was recorded as an estimate derived from reference gene primer amplification. Repertoires were generated with immunoSEQ multiplex PCR, while TCRdb's copy carries only in-frame clones and drops some. The V and J calls and the clone size are those of that table, but D and trimming were determined from the DNA. The sample includes some 200,000 clones, more than 75% seen only once; the top ten take around 5.7%. The receptor was isolated from a man at least 80 years old with acute or convalescent COVID-19. The chain joins TRBV28 to TRBJ2-1, with D possibly being TRBD2 (6 bases). What was sequenced was peripheral blood. CDR3 residues: CASSLLRDFGNEQFF. Here the CDR3 DNA reads TGTGCCAGCAGTCTCCTCCGGGACTTCGGAAATGAGCAGTTCTTC. Drawing the rest from reference TRBV28 and TRBJ2-1, the complete variable domain is DVKVTQSSRYLVKRTGEKVFLECVQDMDHENMFWYRQDPGLGLRLIYFSYDVKMKEKGDIPEGYSVSREKKERFSLILESASTNQTSMYLCASSLLRDFGNEQFFGPGTRLTVL.